This TCR beta chain was identified during a study of metastatic and nonmetastatic thyroid tumors. Study in general: Repertoires from malignant and benign thyroid patients were compared across blood and tumor or nodule tissue.

All patients reached thyroid surgery having received no treatment beforehand. The CDR3 runs to 17 residues. Unmatched junction bases numbered 8, after V lost 1 base and J lost 4 bases. Germline V gene sequence: CDR1 SGHVS, CDR2 FQNEAQ. Per the original data handling: To classify distant metastasis in papillary thyroid cancer, a model was built from CDR3 differences across clinicopathological groups. TCRdb re-called clones via MiXCR from the PCR reads. TCRdb, not the original authors, processed these V and J calls. The table shows about 18,000 clones, with roughly 29% occurring only once. This clone was seen at least ten times. With a much larger clone just one base away, this may be a read error.

The sequenced material came from tumor tissue. This TCR was sampled from a male donor with papillary thyroid cancer or a benign thyroid nodule (not recorded which). Some clones in this sample may be carry-over from other donors' samples. This chain links TRBV7-8 with TRBJ2-3; TRBD2 aligns across 10 bases. The CDR3 DNA reads TGTGCCAGCAGCTTAGACGGGCTAGCGGGAGTATCAGATACGCAGTATTTT. Its protein product is CASSLDGLAGVSDTQYF.